Listed here are 29 T cell receptor beta chains from one sample, sequenced in a study of response to subunit inactivated influenza vaccine. TCRdb reanalysed the RT-PCR reads using MiXCR and keeps one entry per CDR3 protein. The table includes approximately 500,000 distinct CDR3 sequences, under 15% detected once. The specimen was PBMCs from blood, collected roughly 46 days after vaccination. These TCRs come from a man aged 50 or older who received an inactivated influenza vaccine.

The chain couples TRBV5-8 to TRBJ2-2; a possible D gene is TRBD2 (5 bases). The CDR3 spans 16 residues. Germline CDR1 is SGHTS and CDR2 is YDEGEE. Trimming left V 4 bases short and J 0 bases short, with 13 bases between. The CDR3 region has the DNA TGTGCCAGCAGCACGCGGGCGGAAACGAACACCGGGGAGCTGTTTTTT. Its protein is CASSTRAETNTGELFF.

Details on this clonotype: Possible read error: a much larger clone is one base away. V is TRBV20-1 and J is TRBJ2-1, with TRBD1 matching 10 bases. There are 16 residues in the CDR3. Germline loops: CDR1 DFQATT, CDR2 SNEGSKA (reference sequence). The chain's CDR3 is CCATPITGTGDNEQFF. The CDR3 DNA reads as TGCTGTGCTACTCCCATTACCGGGACAGGGGACAATGAGCAGTTCTTC.

This clonotype was picked up many times. This CDR3 reads CHGTSGAHEQFF. In nucleotides, the CDR3 is TGCCACGGGACTAGCGGGGCCCACGAGCAGTTCTTC. The chain couples TRBV29-1 to TRBJ2-1; 13 positions match TRBD2. The CDR3 runs to 12 residues. Germline V CDR1 and CDR2: SQVTM, ANQGSEA.

The genes are TRBV6-1 and TRBJ2-1; TRBD1 aligns across 10 bases. The germline V gene has CDR1 MNHNS and CDR2 SASEGT. This CDR3 has 15 residues. With V trimmed by 6 bases and J by 6 bases, 8 bases remained unmatched. The CDR3 DNA sequence: TGTGCCAGCAGGGGGTTTGGGACAGGGGTCAATGAGCAGTTCTTC. Amino acid sequence: CASRGFGTGVNEQFF.

The J gene is TRBJ2-1, the V gene TRBV25-1, with 12 nucleotides matching TRBD2. The CDR3 spans 16 residues. The germline V gene has CDR1 MGHDK and CDR2 SYGVNS. The V and J ends lost 4 bases and 9 bases, in that order; junction bases with no gene match: 10. The CDR3 region is CASSGVLAGGGPEQFF. In DNA form, the CDR3 reads TGTGCCAGCAGTGGGGTTCTAGCGGGAGGGGGACCTGAGCAGTTCTTC.

The chain couples TRBV24-1 to TRBJ2-2; TRBD1 is a possible D gene (6 bases). The CDR3 is 17 residues long. Germline CDR1 KGHDR, CDR2 SFDVKD. V lost 2 bases and J 6 bases, leaving 18 bases between the germline ends. The CDR3 reads CATSDSSALDSAGELFF. The CDR3 DNA reads as TGTGCCACCAGTGATTCGTCGGCACTGGACAGCGCCGGGGAGCTGTTTTTT.

The CDR3 coding sequence is TGTGCCAGCAGCTTACAAACTACCGGGGAGCTGTTTTTT. It yields the protein CASSLQTTGELFF. The gene calls are TRBV7-2 and TRBJ2-2, with D unclear. CDR3 length equals 13 residues. Germline lookup yields CDR1 SGHTA and CDR2 FQGNSA. Trimming stripped 2 bases from V and 5 bases from J, with 6 bases between.

This clonotype occurred a few times. The chain is built from TRBV20-1 and TRBJ2-2, with D unclear. This CDR3 spans 13 amino acids. Germline V gene data show CDR1 as DFQATT and CDR2 as SNEGSKA (reference sequence). The germline V and J ends were trimmed by 1 base and 7 bases, with 10 bases remaining between them. The chain's CDR3 is CSARVTANGELFF. The CDR3 DNA sequence: TGCAGTGCTAGAGTAACGGCTAACGGGGAGCTGTTTTTT.

This clonotype was found many times. The V gene is TRBV10-3, the J gene TRBJ2-2; 8 bases map to TRBD1. The CDR3 is 15 amino acids. CDR1 ENHRY and CDR2 SYGVKD come from the germline V gene. Germline trimming cut 3 bases from V and 3 bases from J; bases unmatched to any gene: 3. CDR3 loop: CAISDRGQDTGELFF. DNA of the CDR3: TGTGCCATCAGTGACAGGGGGCAGGACACCGGGGAGCTGTTTTTT.

This clonotype came up a few times. The chain employs TRBV7-6 and TRBJ2-2; D gene ambiguous. Per germline, CDR1 SGHVS and CDR2 FNYEAQ. Trimming took 0 bases from V and 6 from J, leaving 17 bases between them. The CDR3 totals 17 residues. The CDR3 coding sequence is TGTGCCAGCAGCTTAGCGGCGTCCCTGCTCCCATCCGGGGAGCTGTTTTTT. As protein: CASSLAASLLPSGELFF.

This clonotype has at least ten counts. The chain carries TRBV3-1 and TRBJ2-3; the match to TRBD2 covers 9 bases. This CDR3 has 17 amino acids. CDR1 and CDR2 (germline): LGHDT, YNNKEL (reference sequence). Losses at the gene ends were 0 bases for V and 5 bases for J; bases not matched to a gene: 9. Here the CDR3 DNA reads TGTGCCAGCAGCCAAGAATGGGGGACTAGCTCCGTAGATACGCAGTATTTT. Protein: CASSQEWGTSSVDTQYF.

This clonotype showed up many times. CDR3: CASSVAGGPSNEQFF. CDR3 sequence (DNA): TGTGCCAGCAGTGTGGCGGGGGGGCCTAGCAATGAGCAGTTCTTC. The chain employs TRBV6-1 and TRBJ2-1; 9 nucleotides align to TRBD2. Germline trimming cut 4 bases from V and 6 bases from J; bases unmatched to any gene: 7. CDR1 and CDR2 (germline): MNHNS, SASEGT. The CDR3 length is 15 residues.

The J gene is TRBJ2-7, the V gene TRBV12-3 or TRBV12-4; 8 nucleotides agree with TRBD1. The CDR3 runs to 15 residues. J gave up 2 bases and V 1 base, and 4 bases lay outside the gene matches. The CDR3, as DNA: TGTGCCAGCAGTTTAGGTAGGACAGGGCCCTACGAGCAGTACTTC. Translation: CASSLGRTGPYEQYF.

This clonotype was seen only a few times. This sequence joins TRBV9 and TRBJ2-2, with D unclear. V was cut by 0 bases and J by 6 bases, with 12 bases left in between. CDR3 size: 15 residues. Germline V gives CDR1 SGDLS, CDR2 YYNGEE. CDR3 region: CASSVVSTLSGELFF. CDR3 DNA: TGTGCCAGCAGCGTAGTGAGTACTTTATCCGGGGAGCTGTTTTTT.

This clonotype was seen ten or more times. V gene TRBV15 combines with J gene TRBJ2-5; D gene uncertain. The CDR3 is made up of 13 amino acids. Per germline, CDR1 LNHNV and CDR2 YYDKDF (reference sequence). Trimming removed 2 bases at V and 1 base at J, with 5 bases between. The CDR3 nucleotides read TGTGCCACCAGCAGATCGTTCCAAGAGACCCAGTACTTC. Translating gives CATSRSFQETQYF.

In its sample, this clonotype was seen a few times. The chain links TRBV20-1 to TRBJ2-5; 10 nucleotides match TRBD2. Germline V gene data show CDR1 as DFQATT and CDR2 as SNEGSKA (reference sequence). The CDR3 contains 15 residues. The ends lost 2 bases at V and 5 bases at J; junction bases unmatched: 8. The CDR3 DNA reads TGCAGTGCTAGACCCCTAGCGGGAGTGTTGGAGACCCAGTACTTC. This gives the protein CSARPLAGVLETQYF.

This clonotype was recorded a few times. The V call is TRBV7-2, the J call TRBJ2-1; 9 bases fit TRBD2. The CDR3 is 16 residues long. J was trimmed by 8 bases and V by 2 bases; bases with no gene match: 10. The germline V gene has CDR1 SGHTA and CDR2 FQGNSA. Here the CDR3 reads CASSLLGTSSFHEQFF. The CDR3 DNA is TGTGCCAGCAGCTTACTGGGGACTAGCAGTTTCCATGAGCAGTTCTTC.

J is TRBJ1-4 and V is TRBV9, with D unresolved. Trimming shortened V by 1 base and J by 3 bases, and 10 bases separated the two germline ends. Germline CDR1 reads SGDLS; CDR2 reads YYNGEE. CDR3 length equals 15 residues. The CDR3 sequence is CASSVSGRANEKLFF. In DNA, the CDR3 is TGTGCCAGCAGCGTATCGGGAAGGGCTAATGAAAAACTGTTTTTT.

In this sample, this clonotype turned up a few times. V and J are TRBV6-1 and TRBJ2-6, with D unclear. CDR1 is MNHNS, CDR2 SASEGT, per germline. V lost 5 bases to trimming and J lost 4 bases, with 18 bases between them. This CDR3 spans 17 amino acids. CDR3: CASSQNPFSKGANVLTF. CDR3 nucleotide sequence: TGTGCCAGCAGTCAAAACCCTTTCAGCAAGGGGGCCAACGTCCTGACTTTC.

This clonotype was seen repeatedly, ten times or more. The rearrangement links TRBV10-2 to TRBJ2-3; D gene uncertain. Deletions cut 7 bases from V and 4 bases from J, with 12 bases between. The CDR3 totals 13 residues. The germline CDR1 and CDR2 sequences are WSHSY and SAAADI. For the CDR3, the DNA is TGCGCCAGCACCCCGCCATGGTCAGATACGCAGTATTTT. It is translated as CASTPPWSDTQYF.

J is TRBJ2-1 and V is TRBV11-1, with 14 bases identical to TRBD2. Germline V lookup: CDR1 SGHAT, CDR2 FQDESV (reference sequence). V trimming: 5 bases; J trimming: 10 bases; junction bases outside the gene matches: 22. The CDR3 is 20 residues long. CDR3 coding DNA: TGTGCCAGCAGCCTACCCCAGGGGACTAGCGGGGGATGGTCCCCGGGGGAGCAGTTCTTC. It specifies CASSLPQGTSGGWSPGEQFF.

This clonotype was seen more than once but under ten times. J is TRBJ1-6 and V is TRBV20-1, with D possibly TRBD1 on 5 matching bases. Germline V lookup: CDR1 DFQATT, CDR2 SNEGSKA (reference sequence). This CDR3 has 16 residues. V was clipped by 6 bases and J by 2 bases, with 17 bases between them. The DNA for the CDR3 is TGCAGTGCAACTGACAGTAACGACCCCTATAATTCACCCCTCCACTTT. It specifies CSATDSNDPYNSPLHF.

This clonotype was counted between two and nine times. The rearrangement uses TRBV10-3 and TRBJ1-1; the D gene is possibly TRBD1 (5 bases). The V gene's germline CDR1 is ENHRY and CDR2 SYGVKD. The CDR3 runs to 14 residues. Deletions cut 5 bases from V and 8 bases from J, with 18 bases between. In DNA, the CDR3 is TGTGCCATCAGTCTCGAGGGACGGCGGGGGGAAGCTTTCTTT. The encoded protein is CAISLEGRRGEAFF.

The chain is built from TRBV20-1 and TRBJ1-1, with a tentative D call TRBD1 (6 bases). V was trimmed by 0 bases and J by 11 bases, leaving 16 bases between them. Per germline, CDR1 DFQATT and CDR2 SNEGSKA (reference sequence). The CDR3 is made up of 13 amino acids. CDR3 residues: CSARDPQGRRAFF. In DNA, the CDR3 is TGCAGTGCTAGAGACCCACAGGGTAGAAGGGCTTTCTTT.

This clonotype showed up many times. V usage is TRBV7-3 and J usage is TRBJ1-6; TRBD1 might be the D (6 bases). This CDR3 region has 16 residues. Germline assignment: CDR1 SGHTA and CDR2 FQGTGA. V was shortened by 6 bases and J by 9 bases, with 21 bases between the two germline ends. CDR3 loop: CASSTGTTVIGSPLHF. The CDR3 nucleotides are TGTGCCAGCAGTACCGGGACAACAGTAATCGGTTCACCCCTCCACTTT. Complete variable domain (other parts from reference TRBV7-3 and TRBJ1-6): GAGVSQTPSNKVTEKGKYVELRCDPISGHTALYWYRQSLGQGPEFLIYFQGTGAADDSGLPNDRFFAVRPEGSVSTLKIQRTERGDSAVYLCASSTGTTVIGSPLHFGNGTRLTVT.

This clonotype was found a few times. The chain uses TRBV12-3 or TRBV12-4 and TRBJ2-3, with TRBD2 matching over 7 bases. Unmatched junction bases numbered 11, after V lost 8 bases and J lost 3 bases. The CDR3 contains 15 residues. The CDR3 sequence is CASGGTTHATDTQYF. The CDR3 DNA is TGTGCCAGCGGGGGGACTACTCACGCTACAGATACGCAGTATTTT.

This clonotype has a handful of counts. J is TRBJ1-5 and V is TRBV10-3, with a possible D match to TRBD1 (5 bases). V was cut by 4 bases and J by 4 bases, with 17 bases left in between. Germline-derived CDR1 and CDR2 are ENHRY and SYGVKD. The CDR3 is made up of 16 amino acids. CDR3 nucleotides: TGTGCCATCAGTGGGGGGGACTACCCAGAGAATCAGCCCCAGCATTTT. Its protein product is CAISGGDYPENQPQHF.

The sample holds a few counts of this clonotype. The chain couples TRBV10-3 to TRBJ2-4; 9 nucleotides match TRBD2. The V and J ends lost 3 bases and 6 bases, in that order; junction bases with no gene match: 6. The CDR3 runs to 15 residues. Germline loops: CDR1 ENHRY, CDR2 SYGVKD. The CDR3 protein is CAISDAGGVGNIQYF. CDR3 in DNA: TGTGCCATCAGTGATGCGGGGGGGGTAGGAAACATTCAGTACTTC.

The chain has TRBV6-1 and TRBJ1-1; TRBD1 aligns across 7 bases. Trimming took 7 bases from V and 0 from J; bases not matched to a gene: 5. CDR1 is MNHNS, CDR2 SASEGT, per germline. CDR3 length: 14 residues. CDR3 DNA sequence: TGTGCCAGCATCAGGGGGTCTCTGAACACTGAAGCTTTCTTT. It translates to CASIRGSLNTEAFF.